A selection of T cell receptor beta chains follows, all from one sample in a study of identical twins. TCRdb re-called the 5' RACE reads through MiXCR, storing one row per CDR3 protein. Altogether fewer than 650,000 distinct CDR3 sequences are present, just under 10% being singletons, with the ten largest covering 3%. The same specimen was also included in a second study, on yellow fever vaccine responses in identical twins.

Sequencing was performed on PBMCs. These receptors were taken from a woman between 18 and 30 years old in good health. CDR3s include the opening cysteine and the closing phenylalanine or tryptophan. D genes are given only for firm matches. Size values are once, few and many counts, or a class for expanded clones, and some rows have none.

D gene	clone size	V gene	J gene	CDR3 DNA	CDR3 protein
-	many	TRBV7-2	TRBJ2-5	TGTGCCAGCAGCTTTCATGGGACGGAACAAGAGACCCAGTACTTC	CASSFHGTEQETQYF
-	-	TRBV7-2	TRBJ1-4	TGTGCCAGCAGCAAGGGAGGTGCCGAAAAACTGTTTTTT	CASSKGGAEKLFF
-	-	TRBV2	TRBJ1-1	TGTGCCAGCAGTAACAACCCCGGGGGGAACACTGAAGCTTTCTTT	CASSNNPGGNTEAFF
-	many	TRBV4-2	TRBJ2-7	TGTGCCAGCAGCCAAGATCGCACTATTGGCGAGCAGTACTTC	CASSQDRTIGEQYF
-	few	TRBV12-3/TRBV12-4	TRBJ2-3	TGTGCCAGCAGCCCTCGGATAAACACAGATACGCAGTATTTT	CASSPRINTDTQYF
-	-	TRBV15	TRBJ2-7	TGTGCCACCAGCAGAGATGACGCTCTCGAGCAGTACTTC	CATSRDDALEQYF
TRBD1	many	TRBV7-9	TRBJ2-7	TGTGCCAGCAGCTTAACCTCTGGCGGCCAGGGGGCCTACGAGCAGTACTTC	CASSLTSGGQGAYEQYF
-	many	TRBV7-2	TRBJ2-1	TGTGCCAGCAGCTTAGGAGTGTTAAGACCCTACAATGAGCAGTTCTTC	CASSLGVLRPYNEQFF
-	many	TRBV4-2	TRBJ2-7	TGTGCCAGCAGCCAAGAGGAGGGGGGGGCCCCCTACGAGCAGTACTTC	CASSQEEGGAPYEQYF
-	-	TRBV24-1	TRBJ2-7	TGTGCCACCAGGCAATCGGGCAGCTACGAGCAGTACTTC	CATRQSGSYEQYF
-	-	TRBV20-1	TRBJ2-7	TGCAGTGCTAGAATCGGCGGATTTTACGAGCAGTACTTC	CSARIGGFYEQYF
-	few	TRBV27	TRBJ2-7	TGTGCCAGCAGTTTCGGGGTCGAGCAGTACTTC	CASSFGVEQYF
-	-	TRBV12-3/TRBV12-4	TRBJ2-3	TGTGCCAGCAGTACTTACTCCTTTCAGCCAGATACGCAGTATTTT	CASSTYSFQPDTQYF
-	many	TRBV7-8	TRBJ2-2	TGTGCCAGCAGCTTACGGCAGATCAGGACACCTAGGGGGACCGGGGAGCTGTTTTTT	CASSLRQIRTPRGTGELFF
-	-	TRBV21-1	TRBJ2-7	TGTGCCAGAACGACAGGAACCTCCTACGAGCAGTACTTC	CARTTGTSYEQYF
TRBD1	many	TRBV12-3/TRBV12-4	TRBJ2-1	TGTGCCAGCAGTTTAGGACAGGGAGTGGTCAATGAGCAGTTCTTC	CASSLGQGVVNEQFF
TRBD1	few	TRBV12-3/TRBV12-4	TRBJ2-3	TGTGCCAGCAGTTTCTCCGGGACAGGGGACACAGATACGCAGTATTTT	CASSFSGTGDTDTQYF